The 10 T cell receptor beta chains below were found in one sample sequenced in a study of cytotoxic CD8 clonotypes in ibrutinib-treated CLL. The table came from immunoSEQ multiplex PCR; TCRdb's copy has only in-frame clones and leaves some out. The sample lists 130,000 or so clones, 77% occurring once. This material consisted of PBMCs, taken after 12 months of ibrutinib treatment. These receptor sequences come from a human donor with chronic lymphocytic leukemia.

This clone was seen a handful of times. The chain combines TRBV5-1 with TRBJ1-2; D remains unclear. Germline CDR1 reads SGHRS; CDR2 reads YFSETQ. The CDR3 is made up of 12 amino acids. Trimming stripped 0 bases from V and 5 bases from J, with 5 bases between. CDR3 sequence: CASSLAGYGYTF. The CDR3 region has the DNA TGCGCCAGCAGCTTGGCCGGGTATGGCTACACCTTC.

The chain carries TRBV28 and TRBJ2-2; 10 bases map to TRBD1. The length of the CDR3 is 19 residues. Germline CDR1 and CDR2: MDHEN and SYDVKM. V gave up 5 bases and J gave up 0 bases; unmatched junction bases: 12. This CDR3 is CASSPEIRDRGPNTGELFF. The CDR3 DNA sequence: TGTGCCAGCAGTCCCGAAATAAGGGACAGGGGACCGAACACCGGGGAGCTGTTTTTT.

The chain combines TRBV7-9 with TRBJ1-1; 7 nucleotides line up with TRBD1. The germline CDR1 and CDR2 sequences are SEHNR and FQNEAQ (reference sequence). The V and J ends lost 2 bases and 8 bases, in that order; junction bases with no gene match: 8. This CDR3 spans 14 amino acids. The DNA for the CDR3 is TGTGCCAGCAGCTTACAAATCGGGACAGACGAAGCTTTCTTT. Translated, it gives CASSLQIGTDEAFF.

This clone was counted a single time. V usage is TRBV19 and J usage is TRBJ1-2; D is perhaps TRBD1 (5 bases). Trimming took off 1 base at V and 7 bases at J, with 22 bases between the two ends. This CDR3 comprises 17 residues. Germline lookup yields CDR1 LNHDA and CDR2 SQIVND (reference sequence). In nucleotides, the CDR3 is TGTGCCAGTAGTATAGTCGGGCTCCTAGGGGAGGACTCTGGCTACACCTTC. Its translation: CASSIVGLLGEDSGYTF.

Comments on this clone: The germline gene is not matched at one end of the junction; a read error may be the cause. V and J are TRBV7-2 and TRBJ2-5; perhaps TRBD2 as D (6 bases). From germline, CDR1 is SGHTA and CDR2 FQGNSA. The CDR3 is made up of 12 amino acids. CDR3: CASSAIGAGVHF. CDR3 bases: TGTGCCAGCAGCGCTATTGGAGCGGGCGTCCACTTC.

DNA of the CDR3: TGTGCCTGGAGGCGAGGGGGTGAAAAACTGTTTTTT. This gives the protein CAWRRGGEKLFF. The V call is TRBV30, the J call TRBJ1-4; D perhaps matches TRBD1 (6 bases). Per the germline V gene, CDR1 is GTSNPN and CDR2 is SVGIG (reference sequence). The ends were cut back, 3 bases at V and 7 bases at J, with 9 bases in the middle. The CDR3 consists of 12 residues.

This chain uses TRBV28 with TRBJ2-1; D might be TRBD2 (6 bases). This CDR3 spans 13 amino acids. The germline gives CDR1 MDHEN, CDR2 SYDVKM. V was trimmed by 7 bases and J by 7 bases, leaving 14 bases between them. For the CDR3, the DNA is TGTGCCAGCAAAGGATCGGGAGTTAATGAGCAGTTCTTC. Residues: CASKGSGVNEQFF.

CDR3 in amino acids: CASEKGVSYNSPLHF. DNA for the CDR3: TGTGCCAGCGAAAAGGGGGTCTCCTATAATTCACCCCTCCACTTT. The chain carries TRBV25-1 and TRBJ1-6; possibly TRBD1 for D (6 bases). The V end lost 8 bases, the J end lost 0 bases, and 11 bases lay between the germline ends. This CDR3 contains 15 residues. The V gene's germline CDR1 is MGHDK and CDR2 SYGVNS.

The chain combines TRBV29-1 with TRBJ2-7; tentative D call: TRBD1 (7 bases). Trimming pared 7 bases from V and 6 bases from J, leaving 16 bases between. Germline CDR1 reads SQVTM; CDR2 reads ANQGSEA. The CDR3 covers 12 residues. As DNA, the CDR3 is TGCAGCGCAGGGGTCCAGGGGGGCGAGCAGTACTTC. Translating it yields CSAGVQGGEQYF.

For the CDR3, the DNA is TGTGCCAGCAGTTTCTCTATGAACACTGAAGCTTTCTTT. Its translation is CASSFSMNTEAFF. The V and J genes are TRBV28 and TRBJ1-1; D gene ambiguous. Trimming cost V 3 bases and J 0 bases, with 5 bases left between them. In germline, CDR1 is MDHEN, CDR2 SYDVKM. The CDR3 loop spans 13 amino acids.